This T cell receptor beta chain stems from a study of T cells in Graves' hyperthyroidism and ophthalmopathy (dated by TCRdb to 2018 to 2020). As for the study more broadly: Peripheral blood samples were taken at the time of initial diagnosis, prior to any treatment. TCR V-J signatures able to tell the groups apart were searched for in a discovery cohort of approximately 95 patients, of whom under 45 had Graves' ophthalmopathy and roughly 58 had stable Graves' hyperthyroidism. An independent validation cohort of about 20 hyperthyroidism patients and about 16 patients who later progressed to ophthalmopathy tested prospective prediction of ophthalmopathy. For training and testing, the 100 or so patients in the discovery cohort were randomly divided in a 7:3 ratio. In addition, the study compared T-cell repertoires in thyroid tissue and in blood from roughly six Graves' hyperthyroidism patients. Once sampling was done, hyperthyroidism patients were given methimazole at a starting dose of 30 mg daily, whereas ophthalmopathy patients were given high-dose intravenous methylprednisolone. The paper describes TCR Vbeta CDR3 sequencing of 140 or so peripheral blood samples, made up of under 50 ophthalmopathy patients, roughly 80 hyperthyroidism patients and roughly 17 progressor patients. General study outcomes and caveats: In cross-validation, a model built on a 13 V-J signature told ophthalmopathy apart from stable hyperthyroidism with just under 90% sensitivity and about 81% specificity, and in testing the same model reached 80%/75%. Sample size was not statistically predetermined, and blinding of investigators to group allocation was not performed. Most expanded thyroid clonotypes (frequency above 0.001) were also found in blood, which suggests that blood repertoires may mirror thyroid immune responses. In validation, progression to ophthalmopathy was predicted by the model with roughly 69% sensitivity and roughly 76% specificity, a median of approximately 7.1 months before onset.

The sample holds many counts of this clonotype. What antigen it recognizes has not been identified. The record has no base qualities; no much larger clone is one base away. A patient counted as having stable Graves' hyperthyroidism if no progression to ophthalmopathy occurred over 18 months of follow-up. Hyperthyroidism patients were newly diagnosed, with disease duration under 2 months, and aged 18 to 65 years. The study excluded patients with uncontrolled infections, other autoimmune diseases, pregnancy or lactation. Clinical symptoms, serum thyroxine and TRAb, thyroid ultrasound, and orbital computed tomography formed the basis for the diagnoses. PBMCs were separated from over 9 ml of fresh peripheral blood using Ficoll-Paque density gradient centrifugation. Trizol reagent was used to extract total RNA, and RNA quality was then checked on an Agilent 2100 Bioanalyzer. The germline V gene yields SGHAT for CDR1 and FQNNGV for CDR2. V loses 2 bases, J loses 1 base, and the germline ends lie 19 bases apart. Inclusive of the bounding cysteine and phenylalanine, the CDR3 is 18 residues long. Solely the CDR3 DNA is kept, with 54 bases framed from the first base.

The TCR beta CDR3 regions were amplified from RNA transcripts. The TCR CDR3 was subjected to a first round of RT-PCR using the HTBI primer set and the Qiagen OneStep RT-PCR kit. Libraries were constructed in a second round of multiplex PCR, after which size selection and purification were performed. Libraries were sequenced paired-end with 100 bp reads on an Illumina HiSeq2000. Per the original workflow: SOAPnuke was used to process the raw data, removing reads that contained adapters or uncalled bases, had a mean Phred below 15, or lacked an exact match to the constant primer or identifier. COPE v1.2.5 was used to merge high-quality paired reads, and clonotypes were defined as unique nucleotide sequences. MiTCR v1.1 was used to align clonotypes to the IMGT TRBV, TRBD and TRBJ reference segments. The analysis was restricted to V-J combinations with a frequency above 0.0001, which together covered 99% to 99.2% of the repertoires. The TCS score was defined as the ratio of F50 (clonal expansion) to E x V (chaos), calculated using BLOSUM62-based TCRdist between CDR3 peptides within each V-J. Welch's t-statistics and random forest reduced fewer than 600 V-J features to around 14, which were used in a naive Bayes classifier (R e1071). TCRdb reprocessed the public reads (quality trimming at Q25 with fastp, clone calling with MiXCR) and kept in-frame beta chains. Rows are unified per CDR3 protein, each entry keeping the most common DNA and genes. In this record, the V and J calls reflect TCRdb's handling and not the investigators' own analysis. This sample gives more than 500,000 distinct CDR3 sequences in total; around 16% of them show up just once. 3.5% to 4% of the sample goes to the ten largest clones.

The sequenced sample consisted of blood. This sequence was found in a woman in her twenties or thirties with Graves' hyperthyroidism. The V and J genes are TRBV11-2 and TRBJ2-3; a weak D assignment points to TRBD2 (7 bases agree). The encoded CDR3 is CASSLRGAATGGTDTQYF. In nucleotide form, the sequence is TGTGCCAGCAGCTTACGGGGGGCAGCGACAGGAGGCACAGATACGCAGTATTTT.